A selection of T cell receptor beta chains follows, all from one sample in a study of shared clonotypes between healthy human individuals. The protocol was immunoSEQ multiplex PCR, while the TCRdb copy is restricted to in-frame clones and leaves out a portion. The data hold about 2 million clones, with 85% to 95% observed a single time. Material: naive CD4+ T cells sorted from blood. These receptors were obtained from a man aged 18 to 30 in good health. Each CDR3 is given with its conserved first and last residue. The D gene is left open where the match is weak. Some rows have no size entry. The others give once, few or many, or a class for an expanded clone.

D gene	V gene	CDR3 length	clone size	J gene	CDR3 protein	CDR3 DNA
-	TRBV10-3	14	-	TRBJ2-1	CAISESSGIDEQFF	TGTGCCATCAGTGAGTCGTCAGGCATAGATGAGCAGTTCTTC
-	TRBV30	16	-	TRBJ2-1	CAWMPLDGGAYNEQFF	TGTGCCTGGATGCCACTTGACGGGGGCGCCTACAATGAGCAGTTCTTC
-	TRBV5-1	13	-	TRBJ2-1	CASSLEGSNEQFF	TGCGCCAGCAGCTTGGAGGGTAGCAATGAGCAGTTCTTC
-	TRBV10-3	14	-	TRBJ2-5	CAISAGRTMEFQYF	TGTGCCATCAGTGCGGGACGGACAATGGAGTTCCAGTACTTC
-	TRBV27	14	-	TRBJ1-2	CASLPRAGVYGYTF	TGTGCCAGCTTGCCTAGGGCAGGCGTCTATGGCTACACCTTC
-	TRBV4-1	15	-	TRBJ2-3	CASSQDATGADTQYF	TGCGCCAGCAGCCAAGATGCAACGGGAGCCGATACGCAGTATTTT
TRBD2	TRBV4-3	13	once	TRBJ2-5	CASSQVRGGTQYF	TGCGCCAGCAGCCAAGTTCGCGGGGGGACCCAGTACTTC
-	TRBV12-5	17	-	TRBJ1-1	CASGLVQSGPRNTEAFF	TGTGCTAGTGGTTTGGTACAATCGGGCCCCAGAAACACTGAAGCTTTCTTT
-	TRBV25-1	12	-	TRBJ2-7	CASSALGTKPNF	TGTGCCAGCAGTGCCCTGGGGACAAAACCCAACTTC
TRBD1	TRBV5-1	19	-	TRBJ2-3	CASSLTGTGLSASTDTQYF	TGCGCCAGCAGCTTGACCGGGACAGGGCTCTCTGCTAGCACAGATACGCAGTATTTT
-	TRBV15	16	-	TRBJ2-5	CATSRGPGAREETQYF	TGTGCCACCAGCAGAGGTCCCGGGGCCCGCGAAGAGACCCAGTACTTC
-	TRBV9	14	-	TRBJ1-2	CASSVGVWGYGYTF	TGTGCCAGCAGCGTAGGGGTCTGGGGCTATGGCTACACCTTC
-	TRBV30	11	few	TRBJ2-1	CAWSGVNEQFF	TGTGCCTGGAGTGGTGTCAATGAGCAGTTCTTC
TRBD1	TRBV13	13	-	TRBJ1-2	CASSLGRGTGYTF	TGTGCCAGCAGCTTAGGCAGGGGGACGGGCTACACCTTC
-	TRBV6-5	15	-	TRBJ1-1	CASSYSRGGNTEAFF	TGTGCCAGCAGTTACTCTCGGGGGGGGAACACTGAAGCTTTCTTT
-	TRBV6-1	15	-	TRBJ1-1	CASSENLAQYTEAFF	TGTGCCAGCAGTGAAAATTTGGCCCAATACACTGAAGCTTTCTTT
TRBD1	TRBV29-1	13	few	TRBJ1-1	CSGLGQGDTEAFF	TGCAGCGGTTTGGGACAGGGGGACACTGAAGCTTTCTTT
TRBD2	TRBV11-2	16	-	TRBJ2-2	CASSSRLAGGTGELFF	TGTGCCAGCAGCTCCAGACTAGCGGGGGGAACCGGGGAGCTGTTTTTT
-	TRBV30	16	-	TRBJ1-6	CAWRVEGPGLGSPLHF	TGTGCCTGGAGGGTGGAAGGCCCGGGTCTCGGTTCACCCCTCCACTTT
TRBD2	TRBV7-2	14	-	TRBJ2-5	CASRQGGRGETQYF	TGTGCCAGCAGACAAGGCGGGAGGGGAGAGACCCAGTACTTC
-	TRBV5-1	14	-	TRBJ2-5	CASSFGQLQETQYF	TGCGCCAGCAGCTTCGGACAGTTACAAGAGACCCAGTACTTC
TRBD2	TRBV6-5	14	-	TRBJ2-3	CASSPRGGADTQYF	TGTGCCAGCAGTCCCCGGGGGGGCGCAGATACGCAGTATTTT
-	TRBV5-1	14	-	TRBJ1-2	CASSLDRANYGYTF	TGCGCCAGCAGCTTGGACAGGGCGAACTATGGCTACACCTTC
-	TRBV7-2	16	-	TRBJ1-6	CASSQRVGRYNSPLHF	TGTGCCAGCAGCCAGCGGGTAGGGAGATATAATTCACCCCTCCACTTT
-	TRBV18	15	-	TRBJ2-5	CASSQVYLDMETQYF	TGTGCCAGCTCACAGGTTTATCTGGACATGGAGACCCAGTACTTC
TRBD1	TRBV7-9	17	-	TRBJ2-6	CASSPGQVSSGANVLTF	TGTGCCAGCAGTCCCGGACAGGTGAGCTCTGGGGCCAACGTCCTGACTTTC
-	TRBV6-6	12	-	TRBJ1-1	CASSLGDTEAFF	TGTGCCAGCAGCCTAGGAGACACTGAAGCTTTCTTT
-	TRBV28	14	-	TRBJ2-7	CASSLGFPSYEQYF	TGTGCCAGCAGCCTAGGCTTCCCGTCCTACGAGCAGTACTTC
-	TRBV5-1	13	-	TRBJ1-3	CASSSNSGNTIYF	TGCGCCAGCAGCAGTAACTCTGGAAACACCATATATTTT
-	TRBV4-1	17	-	TRBJ2-3	CASSQDRPGISTDTQYF	TGCGCCAGCAGCCAAGATCGTCCGGGAATAAGCACAGATACGCAGTATTTT
TRBD1	TRBV5-3	16	-	TRBJ1-2	CARSLRQGAFNYGYTF	TGTGCCAGAAGCTTGAGACAGGGGGCTTTTAACTATGGCTACACCTTC
-	TRBV27	15	-	TRBJ1-2	CASSLVGDGVYGYTF	TGTGCCAGCAGTTTGGTCGGGGACGGGGTTTACGGCTACACCTTC
TRBD1	TRBV18	13	-	TRBJ1-5	CASSQTGDQPQHF	TGTGCCAGCTCACAAACAGGGGATCAGCCCCAGCATTTT
-	TRBV7-2	15	-	TRBJ1-1	CASSLGTQLLRWAFF	TGTGCCAGCAGCTTAGGCACACAACTATTACGCTGGGCTTTCTTT
TRBD1	TRBV2	13	-	TRBJ1-5	CASGTGLDQPQHF	TGTGCCAGTGGGACAGGGCTCGATCAGCCCCAGCATTTT
TRBD2	TRBV6-4	14	-	TRBJ2-7	CASRRTSGSYEQYF	TGTGCCAGCAGGAGGACTAGCGGTTCGTACGAGCAGTACTTC
-	TRBV30	12	-	TRBJ1-5	CAWSPRTGPQHF	TGTGCCTGGAGTCCCCGGACGGGGCCTCAGCATTTT
-	TRBV28	14	once	TRBJ2-7	CASRTGDTSYEQYF	TGTGCCAGCAGAACTGGGGACACATCCTACGAGCAGTACTTC
TRBD2	TRBV30	14	-	TRBJ2-3	CAWKLAVSTDTQYF	TGTGCCTGGAAACTAGCGGTTAGCACAGATACGCAGTATTTT
-	TRBV11-2	13	-	TRBJ2-5	CASSLGPAEAQYF	TGTGCCAGCAGCTTAGGTCCTGCCGAGGCCCAGTACTTC
-	TRBV28	14	many	TRBJ2-2	CASSPNRNTGELFF	TGTGCCAGCAGCCCAAACAGGAACACCGGGGAGCTGTTTTTT
-	TRBV15	19	once	TRBJ2-5	CATSRDTLLGPPYPETQYF	TGTGCCACCAGCAGAGACACCTTACTGGGACCACCGTATCCGGAGACCCAGTACTTC
-	TRBV6-5	15	-	TRBJ1-4	CASSYSTSGGEKLFF	TGTGCCAGCAGTTACTCAACCTCAGGCGGAGAAAAACTGTTTTTT
-	TRBV5-1	15	-	TRBJ2-1	CASSLTSSDYNEQFF	TGCGCCAGCAGCCTAACTAGCAGTGACTACAATGAGCAGTTCTTC
TRBD1	TRBV18	14	-	TRBJ2-7	CASSPLEQGIEQYF	TGTGCCAGCTCACCACTAGAACAGGGGATCGAGCAGTACTTC
TRBD1	TRBV7-7	15	-	TRBJ2-2	CASSAGTGNTGELFF	TGTGCTAGCAGCGCTGGGACAGGGAACACCGGGGAGCTGTTTTTT
-	TRBV21-1	16	-	TRBJ1-5	CASSLPRRRGNQPQHF	TGTGCCAGCAGCCTGCCAAGGAGGCGAGGCAATCAGCCCCAGCATTTT